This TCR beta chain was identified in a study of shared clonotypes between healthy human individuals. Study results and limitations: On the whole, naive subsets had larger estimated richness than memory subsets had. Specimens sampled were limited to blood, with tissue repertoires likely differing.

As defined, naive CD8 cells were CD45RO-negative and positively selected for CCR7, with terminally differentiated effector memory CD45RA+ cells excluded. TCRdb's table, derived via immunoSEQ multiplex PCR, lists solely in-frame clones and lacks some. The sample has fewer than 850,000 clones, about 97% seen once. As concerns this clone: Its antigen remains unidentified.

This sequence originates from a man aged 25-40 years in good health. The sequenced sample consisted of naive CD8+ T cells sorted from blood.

CDR3 nucleotide sequence: TGTGCCATCAGTGAGTCTCAGCCCAGGAGCCCAGAAGCTTTCTTT. It yields the protein CAISESQPRSPEAFF. The genes are TRBV10-3 and TRBJ1-1; no clear D gene. The V gene's germline CDR1 is ENHRY and CDR2 SYGVKD. CDR3 length equals 15 residues. Trimming took off 0 bases at V and 8 bases at J, with 16 bases between the two ends.